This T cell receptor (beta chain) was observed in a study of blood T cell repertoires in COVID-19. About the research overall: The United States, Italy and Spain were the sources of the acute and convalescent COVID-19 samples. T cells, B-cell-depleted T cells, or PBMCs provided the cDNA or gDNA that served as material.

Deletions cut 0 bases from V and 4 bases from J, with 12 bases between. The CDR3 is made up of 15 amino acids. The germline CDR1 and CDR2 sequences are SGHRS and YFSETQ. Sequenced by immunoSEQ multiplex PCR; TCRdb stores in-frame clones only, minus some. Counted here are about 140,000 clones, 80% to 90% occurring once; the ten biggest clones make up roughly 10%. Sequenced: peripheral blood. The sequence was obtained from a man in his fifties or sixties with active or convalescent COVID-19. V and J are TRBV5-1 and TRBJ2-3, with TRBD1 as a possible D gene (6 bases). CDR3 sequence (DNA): TGCGCCAGCAGCTTGGACCCAGGGGTAGCAGATACGCAGTATTTT. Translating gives CASSLDPGVADTQYF.